Below, one T cell receptor (beta chain) is given with its context. Other nucleotide sequences from this sample produce the same CDR3. Original data processing: From reference gene primer amplification, estimates of nucleated cell counts were derived. Profiled with immunoSEQ multiplex PCR; TCRdb holds only in-frame clones, not every one. V, J and clone size reflect that table, while D and trimming were determined from the DNA. The table has around 320,000 clones, roughly 85% seen once. These data are taken from a study of blood T cell repertoires in COVID-19. Study overall: PBMCs, B-cell-depleted T cells, or T cells provided the cDNA or gDNA that made up the material.

Trimming cost V 1 base and J 5 bases; bases outside gene matches: 2. CDR1 and CDR2 from the germline V gene are GTSNPN and SVGIG (reference sequence). CDR3 length equals 13 residues. This clonotype was sampled from a human donor in a cohort sampled during active COVID-19. The J gene is TRBJ1-2, the V gene TRBV30, with 9 bases identical to TRBD1. Sequenced material: peripheral blood. In nucleotides, the CDR3 is TGTGCCTGGAGTGCTGGACAGGGGTATGGCTACACCTTC. It yields the protein CAWSAGQGYGYTF.